The 18 T cell receptor beta chains below were found in one sample sequenced in a study of long-term antiretroviral therapy in people with HIV. Survey level was the resolution at which the v3.0 immunoSEQ assay ran. Data came from immunoSEQ multiplex PCR; TCRdb stores just in-frame clones and leaves some out. The table has about 30,000 clones, more than 85% seen once. Sequencing used unsorted PBMCs, obtained 6.2 years after starting antiretroviral therapy. The receptors come from a man in his forties with HIV.

The V gene is TRBV10-3, the J gene TRBJ1-6; D unresolved. The length of the CDR3 is 16 residues. The germline gives CDR1 ENHRY, CDR2 SYGVKD. The V gene lost 2 bases and the J gene lost 7 bases, with 15 bases spanning the gap. The CDR3 nucleotides read TGTGCCATCAGTGAGGCACCGGGGATCGCGAATTCACCCCTCCACTTT. It yields the protein CAISEAPGIANSPLHF.

The chain has TRBV19 and TRBJ2-1, with 8 positions matching TRBD1. CDR3 length: 13 residues. Per the germline V gene, CDR1 is LNHDA and CDR2 is SQIVND (reference sequence). The J segment lost 6 bases and the V segment lost 9 bases, leaving 7 bases of the junction unmatched. This CDR3 reads CASRTGLSNEQFF. The CDR3 DNA reads as TGTGCCAGCCGGACAGGGTTGAGCAATGAGCAGTTCTTC.

The J gene is TRBJ1-1, the V gene TRBV27; TRBD1 matches at 9 bases. Germline CDR1 MNHEY, CDR2 SMNVEV (reference sequence). CDR3 length: 19 residues. The ends lost 0 bases at V and 1 base at J; junction bases unmatched: 12. The CDR3 region is CASSLSRRDRVGWNTEAFF. The CDR3 DNA reads TGTGCCAGCAGTTTATCGAGGCGGGACAGGGTGGGTTGGAACACTGAAGCTTTCTTT.

This chain uses TRBV6-5 with TRBJ2-7; D call uncertain. Germline-derived CDR1 and CDR2 are MNHEY and SVGAGI. V was clipped by 2 bases and J by 5 bases, with 13 bases between them. This CDR3 is 14 amino acids long. CDR3 in amino acids: CASSYAGRGNEQYF. The CDR3, as DNA: TGTGCCAGCAGTTACGCCGGGCGTGGGAACGAGCAGTACTTC.

The chain employs TRBV7-2 and TRBJ2-1; 10 nucleotides line up with TRBD2. After removal of 1 base from V and 10 bases from J, the junction contained 7 bases not matched to a gene. This CDR3 comprises 15 residues. CDR1 and CDR2 (germline): SGHTA, FQGNSA. The CDR3 here is CASSLGLERGGEQFF. CDR3 nucleotide sequence: TGTGCCAGCAGCTTAGGGCTAGAGCGGGGGGGGGAGCAGTTCTTC.

J is TRBJ1-1 and V is TRBV7-9; TRBD1 might be the D (5 bases). V was trimmed by 5 bases and J by 2 bases, leaving 15 bases between them. The CDR3 is made up of 15 amino acids. Germline V gives CDR1 SEHNR, CDR2 FQNEAQ (reference sequence). The CDR3 DNA follows: TGTGCCAGCAGCCATGATTGGGGCAGAAACACTGAAGCTTTCTTT. Its protein is CASSHDWGRNTEAFF.

CDR3 residues: CASSTTPGQGFYEQYF. CDR3 sequence (DNA): TGCGCCAGCAGCACGACACCGGGACAGGGGTTTTACGAGCAGTACTTC. The chain couples TRBV5-1 to TRBJ2-5; TRBD1 matches 10 bases. The end of the DNA is better explained by TRBJ2-7, so the J call may be wrong. The V gene's germline CDR1 is SGHRS and CDR2 YFSETQ. There are 16 residues in the CDR3.

The chain recombines TRBV7-8 with TRBJ1-2, with 7 bases lining up with TRBD1. Germline V gene data show CDR1 as SGHVS and CDR2 as FQNEAQ. The ends lost 5 bases at V and 2 bases at J; junction bases unmatched: 8. The CDR3 is 15 amino acids. In DNA form, the CDR3 reads TGTGCCAGCAGCCCTGACAGGGCGCTGAACTATGGCTACACCTTC. As protein: CASSPDRALNYGYTF.

V gene TRBV5-1 combines with J gene TRBJ2-7; D not resolved. CDR3 length equals 14 residues. Germline V gives CDR1 SGHRS, CDR2 YFSETQ. Trimming pared 7 bases from V and 1 base from J, leaving 15 bases between. DNA of the CDR3: TGCGCCAGCCCGGATAGTAGCAGTTCCTACGAGCAGTACTTC. Translation: CASPDSSSSYEQYF. Full variable domain (outside the CDR3, taken from reference TRBV5-1 and TRBJ2-7): KAGVTQTPRYLIKTRGQQVTLSCSPISGHRSVSWYQQTPGQGLQFLFEYFSETQRNKGNFPGRFSGRQFSNSRSEMNVSTLELGDSALYLCASPDSSSSYEQYFGPGTRLTVT.

The chain couples TRBV9 to TRBJ1-2; TRBD1 might be the D (5 bases). This CDR3 is built from 13 residues. Germline CDR1 and CDR2: SGDLS and YYNGEE. V lost 4 bases, J lost 6 bases, and 13 bases lay in between. In DNA form, the CDR3 reads TGTGCCAGCAGCCTGATGGAGACAGATGGCTACACCTTC. It codes for CASSLMETDGYTF.

The chain links TRBV7-2 to TRBJ1-3, with D hard to call. Deletions cut 1 base from V and 10 bases from J, with 8 bases between. Per germline, CDR1 SGHTA and CDR2 FQGNSA. The CDR3 is 12 residues long. The CDR3 DNA is TGTGCCAGCAGCTTAGGTCCGGGTACCATATATTTT. Translated: CASSLGPGTIYF.

This clone has only one observation. The chain carries TRBV6-1 and TRBJ1-5, with a tentative D call TRBD1 (5 bases). V lost 8 bases, J lost 0 bases, and 11 bases lay in between. The CDR3 runs 14 residues. Germline assignment: CDR1 MNHNS and CDR2 SASEGT. CDR3 sequence: CASGTDNSNQPQHF. DNA for the CDR3: TGTGCCAGCGGGACCGATAATAGCAATCAGCCCCAGCATTTT.

This rearrangement joins TRBV7-3 to TRBJ2-1; D ambiguous. V was shortened by 1 base and J by 9 bases, with 10 bases between the two germline ends. Germline V gives CDR1 SGHTA, CDR2 FQGTGA. The CDR3 sequence is 13 residues long. CDR3 sequence reads: CASSLILVGEQFF. The CDR3 nucleotides are TGTGCCAGCAGCTTAATCCTCGTGGGTGAGCAGTTCTTC.

The genes are TRBV28 and TRBJ2-7; 10 bases align to TRBD2. Per the germline V gene, CDR1 is MDHEN and CDR2 is SYDVKM. V was pared by 1 base and J by 5 bases, with 5 bases of the junction left unmatched. The CDR3 totals 15 residues. The CDR3 reads CASSLYIGTSDEQYF. In DNA form, the CDR3 reads TGTGCCAGCAGTTTATATATCGGGACTAGCGACGAGCAGTACTTC.

J is TRBJ1-1 and V is TRBV5-1; TRBD1 is a possible D gene (6 bases). Germline loops: CDR1 SGHRS, CDR2 YFSETQ. Trimming took off 1 base at V and 5 bases at J, with 18 bases between the two ends. The CDR3 contains 16 residues. Here the CDR3 DNA reads TGCGCCAGCAGCTTGAATTTGGTACAGGGAAGAACTGAAGCTTTCTTT. It encodes CASSLNLVQGRTEAFF.

This clone occurred once. V and J are TRBV15 and TRBJ2-7; 10 positions agree with TRBD2. Germline V gene data show CDR1 as LNHNV and CDR2 as YYDKDF (reference sequence). CDR3 length equals 14 residues. Trimming took 5 bases from V and 6 from J; bases not matched to a gene: 7. CDR3 DNA sequence: TGTGCCACCAGCGGCCTAGCGGGAGCCTTCGAGCAGTACTTC. Encoded protein: CATSGLAGAFEQYF.

The rearrangement links TRBV19 to TRBJ2-1; unclear D gene. Germline V gene lookup returns CDR1 LNHDA and CDR2 SQIVND (reference sequence). V was clipped by 6 bases and J by 4 bases, with 13 bases between them. The CDR3 is 14 residues long. CDR3 region: CASSLPSRYNEQFF. The CDR3 DNA reads TGTGCCAGTAGCCTGCCTTCCCGATACAATGAGCAGTTCTTC.

CDR3: CASSQVPGLAGDKYEQYF. The CDR3 region has the DNA TGCGCCAGCAGCCAAGTCCCCGGACTAGCGGGAGATAAGTACGAGCAGTACTTC. V gene TRBV4-3 combines with J gene TRBJ2-7; 13 bases map to TRBD2. CDR3 length: 18 residues. V shed 1 base, J shed 4 bases, and the junction held 10 bases outside the gene matches. From germline, CDR1 is LGHNA and CDR2 YSLEER.